The sample holds many counts of the clone carrying this T cell receptor (beta chain). This sample is drawn from a study of T cells in Graves' hyperthyroidism and ophthalmopathy. As for the study in general: Specimen type is peripheral blood, collected at initial diagnosis prior to any treatment.

Ophthalmopathy cases scored 3 or more on the Clinical Activity Score and 4 or more on NOSPECS grade, with duration below 3 months. Thyroid ultrasound and orbital computed tomography, with clinical symptoms and serum thyroxine and TRAb, informed diagnoses. Template material for amplifying TCR beta CDR3 regions consisted of RNA transcripts. A set of HTBI primers served as the primers for a first-round RT-PCR of the TCR CDR3. TCRdb re-called the multiplex PCR reads through MiXCR, storing one row per CDR3 protein. The sample has approximately 610,000 distinct CDR3 sequences, roughly 14% seen once. Material for sequencing was blood. This TCR was recovered from a middle-aged woman with Graves' ophthalmopathy.

This CDR3 reads CASGSWLAAFF. CDR3 coding DNA: TGTGCCAGCGGATCCTGGCTCGCGGCTTTCTTT. The chain couples TRBV28 to TRBJ1-1; D unclear. Trimming removed 8 bases at V and 11 bases at J, with 15 bases between. CDR3 size: 11 residues. The germline V gene has CDR1 MDHEN and CDR2 SYDVKM.